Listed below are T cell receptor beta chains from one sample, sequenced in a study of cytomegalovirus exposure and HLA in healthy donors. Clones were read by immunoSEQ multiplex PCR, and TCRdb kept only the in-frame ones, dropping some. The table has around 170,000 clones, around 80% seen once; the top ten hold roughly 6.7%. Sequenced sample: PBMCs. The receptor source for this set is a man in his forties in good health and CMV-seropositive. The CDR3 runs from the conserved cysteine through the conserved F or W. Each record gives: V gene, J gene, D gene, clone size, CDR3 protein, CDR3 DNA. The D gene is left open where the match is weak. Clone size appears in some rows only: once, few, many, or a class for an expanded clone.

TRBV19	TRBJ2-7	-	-	CASSMPGSSYEQYF	TGTGCCAGTAGTATGCCGGGGAGCTCCTACGAGCAGTACTTC
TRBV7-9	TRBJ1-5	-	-	CASSRQYSNQPQHF	TGTGCCAGCAGCCGACAGTATAGCAATCAGCCCCAGCATTTT
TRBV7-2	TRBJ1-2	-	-	CASSLKGVGYGYTF	TGTGCCAGCAGCTTAAAGGGGGTGGGCTATGGCTACACCTTC
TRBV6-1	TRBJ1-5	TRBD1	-	CASNLGQVLNQPQHF	TGTGCCAGCAATTTGGGACAGGTGCTCAATCAGCCCCAGCATTTT
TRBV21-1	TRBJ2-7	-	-	CASSKEGGGEQYF	TGTGCCAGCAGCAAAGAGGGGGGGGGCGAGCAGTACTTC
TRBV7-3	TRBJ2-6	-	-	CASSPTSTGANVLTF	TGTGCCAGCAGCCCTACTAGTACTGGGGCCAACGTCCTGACTTTC
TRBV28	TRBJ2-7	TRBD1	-	CASTDRGSGQYF	TGTGCCAGCACGGACAGGGGATCTGGGCAGTACTTC
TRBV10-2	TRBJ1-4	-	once	CASSESRVDNEKLFF	TGCGCCAGCAGTGAGTCGAGGGTAGATAATGAAAAACTGTTTTTT
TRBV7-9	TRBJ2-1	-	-	CASSLAPQTAHNEQFF	TGTGCCAGCAGCTTGGCCCCCCAGACAGCTCACAATGAGCAGTTCTTC
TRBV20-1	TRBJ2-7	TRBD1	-	CSVRGTYEQYF	TGCAGTGTCAGGGGGACCTACGAGCAGTACTTC
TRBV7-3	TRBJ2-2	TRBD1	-	CASSFLGSGQGSTGELFF	TGTGCCAGCAGCTTTTTAGGGTCGGGACAGGGGAGCACCGGGGAGCTGTTTTTT
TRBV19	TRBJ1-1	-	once	CASSIGGRFTEAFF	TGTGCCAGTAGTATAGGGGGCCGGTTCACTGAAGCTTTCTTT
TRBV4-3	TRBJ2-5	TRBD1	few	CASSQGLGGGDETQYF	TGCGCCAGCAGCCAAGGTTTAGGGGGCGGTGATGAGACCCAGTACTTC
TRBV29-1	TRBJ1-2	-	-	CSVGSGNYGYTF	TGCAGCGTTGGGTCAGGGAACTATGGCTACACCTTC
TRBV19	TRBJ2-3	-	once	CASQYRPGEDTQYF	TGTGCCAGCCAGTATAGACCGGGGGAGGATACGCAGTATTTT
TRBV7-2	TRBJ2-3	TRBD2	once	CASRPSGGTDTQYF	TGTGCCAGCAGACCTAGCGGGGGGACAGATACGCAGTATTTT
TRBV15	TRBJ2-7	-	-	CATSREGGSSYEQYF	TGTGCCACCAGCAGGGAGGGAGGAAGCTCCTACGAGCAGTACTTC
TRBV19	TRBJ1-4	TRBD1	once	CASSPGDRSTNEKLFF	TGTGCCAGTAGTCCCGGGGACAGGTCAACTAATGAAAAACTGTTTTTT
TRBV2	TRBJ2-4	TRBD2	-	CASSEAGGFFIQYF	TGTGCCAGCAGTGAAGCGGGGGGGTTTTTCATTCAGTACTTC
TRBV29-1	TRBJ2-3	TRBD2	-	CSVSLARLAGDFGLTQYF	TGCAGCGTTTCCCTTGCCCGGCTAGCGGGGGATTTCGGGCTTACGCAGTATTTT
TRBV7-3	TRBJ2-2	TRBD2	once	CASSWGGQTGELFF	TGTGCCAGCAGCTGGGGGGGTCAGACCGGGGAGCTGTTTTTT
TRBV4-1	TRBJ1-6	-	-	CASSQVSGGSYNSPLHF	TGCGCCAGCAGCCAAGTCTCGGGGGGCTCCTATAATTCACCCCTCCACTTT
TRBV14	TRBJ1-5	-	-	CASSLEGFNQPQHF	TGTGCCAGCAGCCTGGAGGGTTTCAATCAGCCCCAGCATTTT
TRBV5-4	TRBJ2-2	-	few	CASSLPQGGTGELFF	TGTGCCAGCAGCTTGCCACAGGGAGGGACCGGGGAGCTGTTTTTT
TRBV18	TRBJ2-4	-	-	CASSPLGAGQQKNIQYF	TGTGCCAGCTCACCCCTTGGGGCAGGACAGCAAAAAAACATTCAGTACTTC
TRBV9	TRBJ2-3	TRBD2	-	CASSVVEGAGGTDTQYF	TGTGCCAGCAGCGTAGTCGAAGGAGCGGGGGGCACAGATACGCAGTATTTT
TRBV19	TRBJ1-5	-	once	CASRGGRASNQPQHF	TGTGCCAGTAGGGGGGGTAGGGCCAGCAATCAGCCCCAGCATTTT
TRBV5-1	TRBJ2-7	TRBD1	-	CASSLRSGQASDEQYF	TGCGCCAGCAGCTTGAGATCAGGACAGGCCTCCGACGAGCAGTACTTC
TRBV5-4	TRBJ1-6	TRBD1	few	CASSLGQGNSPLHF	TGTGCCAGCAGCTTGGGACAGGGAAATTCACCCCTCCACTTT
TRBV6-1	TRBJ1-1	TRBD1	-	CASRTGQTSGTEAFF	TGTGCCAGCAGAACGGGACAGACAAGTGGCACTGAAGCTTTCTTT
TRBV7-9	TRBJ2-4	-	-	CASSLALFPGDQYF	TGTGCCAGCAGCTTAGCGCTCTTCCCGGGTGATCAGTACTTC
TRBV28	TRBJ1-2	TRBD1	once	CASGTGGDNYGYTF	TGTGCCAGCGGGACAGGGGGCGATAACTATGGCTACACCTTC
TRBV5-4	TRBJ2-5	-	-	CASSLRSGVQETQYF	TGTGCCAGCAGCCTGCGAAGCGGAGTACAAGAGACCCAGTACTTC
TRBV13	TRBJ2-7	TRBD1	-	CASSAGQGYEQYF	TGTGCCAGCAGCGCCGGACAGGGGTACGAGCAGTACTTC
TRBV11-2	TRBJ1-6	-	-	CASSLGPVSPLHF	TGTGCCAGCAGCTTAGGTCCGGTTTCACCCCTCCACTTT
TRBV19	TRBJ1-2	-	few	CASSIIGQLNYGYTF	TGTGCCAGTAGTATCATTGGACAGCTCAACTATGGCTACACCTTC
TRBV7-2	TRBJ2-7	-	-	CASSLRGFGYEQYF	TGTGCCAGCAGCTTACGGGGGTTTGGGTACGAGCAGTACTTC
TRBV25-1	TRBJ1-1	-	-	CASSGHWTADTEAFF	TGTGCCAGCAGTGGACACTGGACAGCGGACACTGAAGCTTTCTTT
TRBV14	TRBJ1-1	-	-	CASSQVTRGTEAFF	TGTGCCAGCAGCCAAGTAACCAGGGGCACTGAAGCTTTCTTT
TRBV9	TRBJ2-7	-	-	CASSLRGEGYEQYF	TGTGCCAGCAGCTTAAGGGGCGAAGGCTACGAGCAGTACTTC
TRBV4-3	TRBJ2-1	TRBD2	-	CASSQGGGGAYNEQFF	TGCGCCAGCAGCCAAGGAGGCGGGGGGGCCTACAATGAGCAGTTCTTC
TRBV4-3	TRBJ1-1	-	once	CASSPGRGDEGTEAFF	TGCGCCAGCAGCCCAGGCAGGGGCGACGAGGGAACTGAAGCTTTCTTT
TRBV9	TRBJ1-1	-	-	CASSVKGGTEAFF	TGTGCCAGCAGCGTAAAGGGGGGGACTGAAGCTTTCTTT
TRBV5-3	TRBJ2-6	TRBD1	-	CARSPRQGTGSSGANVLTF	TGTGCCAGAAGCCCGAGACAGGGCACAGGCTCCTCTGGGGCCAACGTCCTGACTTTC